Below, one T cell receptor beta chain is given with its context. A few counts support this clone. Its antigen remains undetermined. The missing CDR3 end, 3 residues past where the read stops, is filled in from the germline J gene. These data originate in a study of T cell clonality in common variable immunodeficiency (dated by TCRdb to the mid-2010s). The paper's findings and limits, for the study overall: Correlations of repertoire features with clinical complications were constrained by heterogeneity among patients within the CVID cohort. Increased TCRbeta clonality was found in CVID subjects compared with healthy controls (t-test p = 0.018), with the increase being most characteristic of about a third of subjects. Fewer deletions and N-nucleotide insertions were reportedly observed in CVID TCRbeta sequences, and highly modified clones with 13 or more V deletions were reportedly absent from CVID TCRbeta sequences. Healthy controls shared more TCRbeta clones with each other than CVID subjects shared among themselves (p < 0.0001). According to the authors, figuring out what caused the increased clonality in CVID would require sequencing the repertoires of T cell subpopulations. Even though DNA input was the same, control samples had an average of about 90,000 unique sequences each, compared with approximately 32,000 in CVID samples.

For sequencing, equivalent amounts of genomic DNA were input from CVID and control samples. For every sample, a 60 bp segment covering the rearranged TCRbeta CDR3 region was amplified and then sequenced. The immunoSEQ assay, a bias-corrected multiplex PCR with high-throughput sequencing, was employed for TCRbeta amplification. In the source study's methods: Every unique nucleotide sequence was considered a clone and was annotated with V, D and J genes, copy number and frequency. Sequences were labeled productive if in frame, and non-productive if out of frame or containing stop codons. As previously described, clonality was computed from Shannon's entropy. Mean CDR3 Kyte-Doolittle hydropathy was derived from the predicted amino acid sequences of productive clones. Hierarchical clustering of scaled V gene usage was performed with the R hclust function using Manhattan distance and complete linkage. To assess clone sharing by CDR3 amino acid sequence, 12 repertoires per group were resampled over 100 rounds. The repertoires were screened for some 70 published EBV-specific TCRbeta sequences and a few hundred published CMV-specific TCRbeta sequences. A couple of CVID samples that yielded fewer than 10,000 sequences were excluded from the analysis, so 42 CVID repertoires were retained. The source is immuneACCESS, and TCRdb retained only in-frame sequences with V and J called. Part of the clones is not carried over; for the studies checked, unresolved V genes explain less than half of this, and the remainder is unexplained. V and J calls and clone size are given by that table; D and trimming were obtained from the DNA. This sample has about 33,000 clones, none of them a singleton. Jointly, the top ten make up approximately 6.5% of the sample.

Diagnosis of CVID followed standard criteria, namely serum IgG, IgA and/or IgM below the normal range together with specific antibody deficiency. There were some 45 subjects in the CVID group (roughly 15 female and 29 male), ranging in age from about 9 to 70 years, with a mean age of about 40. Most CVID patients and most healthy controls were of Caucasian heritage. At the time of study participation, every CVID subject had been on replacement immunoglobulin therapy for one year or longer. No CVID subject was ill or taking immunomodulatory or immunosuppressive medication when blood was collected. From each donor, roughly 4.5 to 8 ml of heparinized peripheral whole blood was collected. TCRbeta CDR3 repertoires were sequenced from genomic DNA of adults with common variable immune deficiency (CVID) and healthy adult controls. Diluted blood was density-centrifuged over Hypaque 1077 or Ficoll-Paque to isolate peripheral blood mononuclear cells. Genomic DNA was extracted from unsorted mononuclear cells by Qiagen column purification or by a centrifugation-based method.

Germline trimming: 3 bases from V, 2 bases from J; junction bases outside gene matches: 3. CDR1 KGHSH and CDR2 LQKENI are derived from the germline V gene. From the cysteine through the phenylalanine, the CDR3 covers 15 amino acids. Shown are 36 bases from within the CDR3, in frame from base 1. The receptor comes from a human donor with common variable immunodeficiency. The chain was built from TRBV18 and TRBJ2-1, with 8 bases aligning to TRBD2. Sequenced: peripheral blood mononuclear cells. The CDR3 loop reads CASSPRTSTYNEQFF. CDR3 DNA (partial): TGTGCCAGCTCACCCCGGACTAGCACCTACAATGAG.